The next 30 T cell receptor beta chains were all read from a single sample in a study of T cells in Graves' hyperthyroidism and ophthalmopathy. Regions amplified from RNA transcripts were the TCR beta CDR3 regions. The primer set for the first-round RT-PCR of the TCR CDR3 was HTBI. TCRdb passed the multiplex PCR reads through MiXCR, listing each CDR3 protein once. The sample holds approximately 510,000 distinct CDR3 sequences, over 35% seen once. The sample comprised peripheral blood or thyroid tissue (not recorded which). The receptors shown here come from an adult woman with Graves' disease, either hyperthyroidism or ophthalmopathy (not recorded which).

This chain uses TRBV29-1 with TRBJ2-7; TRBD2 is a possible D gene (7 bases). The CDR3 loop spans 13 amino acids. Germline V gene lookup returns CDR1 SQVTM and CDR2 ANQGSEA. CDR3 DNA: TGCAGTGGGGGAGGGGGTGAGTTCTACGAGCAGTACTTC. Protein product: CSGGGGEFYEQYF.

As to this clonotype: It may be a read error: a sequence one base away is much more abundant. This chain connects TRBV20-1 to TRBJ1-3, with a weak D call TRBD1 (5 bases). The CDR3 is 15 amino acids. CDR1 is DFQATT, CDR2 SNEGSKA, per germline (reference sequence). In DNA form, the CDR3 reads TGCAGTGCTAGATTCCGGGGGAGCTCTCGAAACACCATATATTTT. It specifies CSARFRGSSRNTIYF.

This clonotype showed up many times. The chain joins TRBV7-2 to TRBJ1-5; a weak D match, TRBD1 (5 bases). Per the germline V gene, CDR1 is SGHTA and CDR2 is FQGNSA. The CDR3 is made up of 12 amino acids. The V end lost 3 bases, the J end lost 6 bases, and 6 bases lay between the germline ends. CDR3 in DNA: TGTGCCAGCAGCTTCGGGGGTCAGCCCCAGCATTTT. This encodes CASSFGGQPQHF. Using reference TRBV7-2 and TRBJ1-5 for the parts outside the CDR3, the full variable domain is GAGVSQSPSNKVTEKGKDVELRCDPISGHTALYWYRQSLGQGLEFLIYFQGNSAPDKSGLPSDRFSAERTGGSVSTLTIQRTQQEDSAVYLCASSFGGQPQHFGDGTRLSIL.

This clonotype has only one observation. The chain combines TRBV10-3 with TRBJ2-7; 7 positions agree with TRBD1. The CDR3 contains 12 residues. Germline CDR1 reads ENHRY; CDR2 reads SYGVKD. The J segment lost 2 bases and the V segment lost 10 bases, leaving 5 bases of the junction unmatched. The CDR3 coding sequence is TGTGCCACCAAGGGACAGACCTACGAGCAGTACTTC. Amino acid sequence: CATKGQTYEQYF.

This clonotype was seen once. The junction does not match germline at one end; this may be a read error. J is TRBJ1-4 and V is TRBV10-3; 12 nucleotides agree with TRBD1. CDR3 length: 17 amino acids. Germline V lookup: CDR1 ENHRY, CDR2 SYGVKD. The chain's CDR3 is CASSSGDRGRANEKLFF. In DNA form, the CDR3 reads TGTGCCAGCAGTTCGGGGGACAGGGGGCGAGCTAATGAAAAACTGTTTTTT.

This clonotype was recorded a few times. The chain recombines TRBV20-1 with TRBJ2-7; 11 bases match TRBD2. The CDR3 is 13 amino acids. Unmatched junction bases numbered 4, after V lost 5 bases and J lost 4 bases. Germline CDR1 DFQATT, CDR2 SNEGSKA (reference sequence). As DNA, the CDR3 is TGCAGTGCTGTGGGACTAGCGGATTACGAGCAGTACTTC. Translating it yields CSAVGLADYEQYF.

This clonotype was counted at least ten times. The chain links TRBV20-1 to TRBJ2-7; 8 nucleotides line up with TRBD2. The CDR3 is made up of 14 amino acids. Germline lookup yields CDR1 DFQATT and CDR2 SNEGSKA (reference sequence). With 3 bases clipped from V and 2 bases from J, the junction kept 6 bases outside the gene matches. This CDR3 is CSASHPAGAYEQYF. The DNA for the CDR3 is TGCAGTGCTAGTCACCCAGCGGGGGCCTACGAGCAGTACTTC.

The rearrangement uses TRBV10-3 and TRBJ1-5; 9 positions agree with TRBD1. The ends lost 7 bases at V and 7 bases at J; junction bases unmatched: 5. This CDR3 has 13 residues. Germline CDR1 reads ENHRY; CDR2 reads SYGVKD. The CDR3 is CAITPGQGQPQHF. The DNA of the CDR3 is TGTGCCATCACCCCGGGACAGGGACAGCCCCAGCATTTT.

This clonotype has a count of ten or more. The rearrangement joins TRBV4-3 to TRBJ2-5, with D unresolved. There are 13 residues in the CDR3. CDR1 is LGHNA and CDR2 is YSLEER in the germline V gene. V was trimmed by 1 base and J by 4 bases, leaving 7 bases between them. In DNA form, the CDR3 reads TGCGCCAGCAGCCAAGTGGTTCGAGAGACCCAGTACTTC. This sequence encodes CASSQVVRETQYF.

This clonotype has a handful of counts. The chain employs TRBV6-6 and TRBJ2-7, with TRBD1 matching over 7 bases. Germline CDR1 and CDR2: MNHNY and SVGAGI (reference sequence). V was clipped by 2 bases and J by 3 bases; unmatched bases: 7. The CDR3 is 15 residues long. The CDR3 DNA sequence: TGTGCCAGCAGTTACCTGACAGGGTCAATCTACGAGCAGTACTTC. It specifies CASSYLTGSIYEQYF.

The chain is built from TRBV29-1 and TRBJ1-1; 9 bases align to TRBD1. The CDR3 spans 13 residues. CDR1 SQVTM and CDR2 ANQGSEA come from the germline V gene. Trimming removed 8 bases from V and 4 bases from J; junction bases left unmatched: 8. The DNA of the CDR3 is TGCAGCTCCGGACAGGGGACCTTCACTGAAGCTTTCTTT. Its protein product is CSSGQGTFTEAFF.

Concerning this clonotype itself: This may come from a read error, since a much larger clone is one base off. The chain is built from TRBV12-3 or TRBV12-4 and TRBJ1-5; D gene uncertain. The CDR3 runs to 16 residues. As DNA, the CDR3 is TGTGCCGGCAGCCTAGCCCCGGGATATAGCAATCAGCCCCAGCATTTT. It specifies CAGSLAPGYSNQPQHF.

This clonotype was counted only a few times. The chain carries TRBV6-1 and TRBJ1-1, with 10 bases identical to TRBD1. Losses at the gene ends were 1 base for V and 8 bases for J; bases not matched to a gene: 4. Per germline, CDR1 MNHNS and CDR2 SASEGT. The CDR3 runs to 14 residues. In nucleotides, the CDR3 is TGTGCCAGCAGTGAAGAACCGACAGGGGGCGAAGCTTTCTTT. Amino acids: CASSEEPTGGEAFF.

This clonotype was seen a handful of times. The V and J genes are TRBV10-3 and TRBJ2-5; TRBD2 agrees at 10 bases. CDR3 length equals 15 residues. Germline V gene data show CDR1 as ENHRY and CDR2 as SYGVKD. Unmatched junction bases numbered 6, after V lost 3 bases and J lost 5 bases. The CDR3 coding sequence is TGTGCCATCAGTGACGTAGCGGGAGGACCTGAGACCCAGTACTTC. Amino acid sequence: CAISDVAGGPETQYF.

This clonotype appeared once. The CDR3 sequence: CASSVEGQGLGGYTF. CDR3 sequence (DNA): TGTGCCAGCAGCGTCGAGGGACAGGGCCTAGGTGGCTACACCTTC. The V gene is TRBV9, the J gene TRBJ1-2; TRBD1 matches 9 bases. J lost 7 bases, V lost 2 bases, and 9 bases had no gene match. CDR1 and CDR2 from the germline V gene are SGDLS and YYNGEE. This CDR3 contains 15 residues.

The J gene is TRBJ1-2, the V gene TRBV24-1; D call uncertain. CDR1 KGHDR and CDR2 SFDVKD come from the germline V gene. This CDR3 region has 12 residues. V was pared by 7 bases and J by 2 bases, with 7 bases between. The CDR3 DNA reads TGTGCCACCAGCAGCGGGAACTATGGCTACACCTTC. It codes for CATSSGNYGYTF.

This chain joins TRBV11-2 and TRBJ2-2; 8 bases are a match to TRBD1. V lost 5 bases and J lost 4; bases outside the gene matches: 15. Germline values: CDR1 SGHAT, CDR2 FQNNGV. The CDR3 spans 18 residues. CDR3 amino acids: CASSRSLAQGARTGELFF. Written as DNA, the CDR3 is TGTGCCAGCAGCAGGAGCCTTGCGCAGGGGGCTCGCACCGGGGAGCTGTTTTTT.

This clonotype was recorded at least ten times. This sequence joins TRBV12-3 or TRBV12-4 and TRBJ1-6; 8 nucleotides match TRBD1. V shed 5 bases and J 0 bases; nucleotides not matched to a gene: 6. The CDR3 has 17 residues. This CDR3 is CASSRQGTSSYNSPLHF. Here the CDR3 DNA reads TGTGCCAGCAGTCGACAGGGGACGAGCTCCTATAATTCACCCCTCCACTTT.

The table lists this clonotype with many counts. The V call is TRBV20-1, the J call TRBJ2-5; 7 bases match TRBD2. The CDR3 consists of 12 residues. The V gene end was trimmed by 3 bases and the J gene end by 5 bases; junction bases not matched to a gene: 3. Germline V gives CDR1 DFQATT, CDR2 SNEGSKA (reference sequence). CDR3 DNA: TGCAGTGCTAGCTCGGGAGGTGAGACCCAGTACTTC. Translated, it gives CSASSGGETQYF.

The sample holds a few counts of this clonotype. The V gene is TRBV20-1, the J gene TRBJ1-2; TRBD1 matches 8 bases. V dropped 1 base and J dropped 7; count of bases not matched to a gene: 8. Germline CDR1 is DFQATT and CDR2 is SNEGSKA (reference sequence). CDR3 length: 14 residues. The CDR3 nucleotides are TGCAGTGCTAGAGTCGCGGACAGGGTGGCTGGCTACACCTTC. It encodes CSARVADRVAGYTF.

The gene calls are TRBV7-2 and TRBJ1-1, with TRBD1 matching 9 bases. J gave up 8 bases and V 5 bases, and 3 bases lay outside the gene matches. This CDR3 has 12 amino acids. The germline gives CDR1 SGHTA, CDR2 FQGNSA. CDR3 residues: CASSRGQGEAFF. The CDR3, as DNA: TGTGCCAGCAGCCGGGGACAGGGCGAAGCTTTCTTT.

This clonotype has just a few counts. The chain combines TRBV5-8 with TRBJ2-2; no clear D. The ends were cut back, 4 bases at V and 5 bases at J, with 9 bases in the middle. From germline, CDR1 is SGHTS and CDR2 YDEGEE. CDR3 length: 13 residues. In nucleotides, the CDR3 is TGTGCCAGCAGCCCAACGCTGACCGGGGAGCTGTTTTTT. Translated: CASSPTLTGELFF. The entire variable domain, with the rest obtained from reference TRBV5-8 and TRBJ2-2, is as follows: EAGVTQSPTHLIKTRGQQATLRCSPISGHTSVYWYQQALGLGLQFLLWYDEGEERNRGNFPPRFSGRQFPNYSSELNVNALELEDSALYLCASSPTLTGELFFGEGSRLTVL.

V gene TRBV20-1 combines with J gene TRBJ2-7; 7 positions agree with TRBD1. The CDR3 totals 15 residues. CDR1 and CDR2 (germline): DFQATT, SNEGSKA (reference sequence). Germline trimming cut 1 base from V and 4 bases from J; bases unmatched to any gene: 10. The CDR3 here is CSARVRGQERYEQYF. DNA for the CDR3: TGCAGTGCTAGAGTTAGAGGACAGGAGAGATACGAGCAGTACTTC.

This clonotype was found many times. The V call is TRBV5-4, the J call TRBJ2-5; 8 bases are shared with TRBD1. J was trimmed by 5 bases and V by 0 bases; bases with no gene match: 3. The CDR3 sequence is 14 residues long. The germline CDR1 and CDR2 sequences are SGHNT and YYREEE (reference sequence). The CDR3: CASSLGQGMETQYF. The CDR3 DNA reads TGTGCCAGCAGCTTGGGACAGGGGATGGAGACCCAGTACTTC.

This chain joins TRBV10-3 and TRBJ1-1; 7 bases line up with TRBD1. CDR3 length: 11 residues. The junction had 5 bases not matched to a gene; V was cut back by 5 bases and J by 11 bases. Looked up from germline, CDR1 is ENHRY and CDR2 is SYGVKD. The CDR3: CAISKGADAFF. Written as DNA, the CDR3 is TGTGCCATCAGTAAGGGGGCGGATGCTTTCTTT.

The sample holds a few counts of this clonotype. The junction does not match germline at one end; this may be a read error. The rearrangement uses TRBV7-8 and TRBJ1-1, with D unclear. Germline V CDR1 and CDR2: SGHVS, FQNEAQ. The length of the CDR3 is 13 residues. The CDR3 here is CASSLTPPATTQF. For the CDR3, the DNA is TGTGCCAGCAGCTTAACCCCTCCGGCAACCACCCAGTTT.

This clonotype has more than one count but fewer than ten. The V and J genes are TRBV25-1 and TRBJ1-1; unclear D gene. CDR1 is MGHDK, CDR2 SYGVNS, per germline. V was pared by 6 bases and J by 0 bases, with 11 bases between. The CDR3 is made up of 14 amino acids. The CDR3 reads CASRMTTMNTEAFF. The CDR3 nucleotides read TGTGCCAGCAGGATGACAACGATGAACACTGAAGCTTTCTTT.

This clonotype was seen repeatedly, ten times or more. This rearrangement joins TRBV29-1 to TRBJ2-7, with TRBD1 matching over 10 bases. The junction had 4 bases not matched to a gene; V was cut back by 2 bases and J by 6 bases. Germline lookup yields CDR1 SQVTM and CDR2 ANQGSEA. The CDR3 sequence is 13 residues long. CDR3 region: CSVEWGQGREQYF. In nucleotides, the CDR3 is TGCAGCGTTGAATGGGGACAGGGGCGCGAGCAGTACTTC.

The chain has TRBV7-2 and TRBJ2-5; the match to TRBD2 covers 8 bases. The CDR3 covers 15 residues. Per the germline V gene, CDR1 is SGHTA and CDR2 is FQGNSA. The V gene end was trimmed by 2 bases and the J gene end by 8 bases; junction bases not matched to a gene: 10. CDR3 sequence: CASSLSLAGGGTQYF. The CDR3, as DNA: TGTGCCAGCAGCTTAAGCCTAGCGGGTGGGGGCACCCAGTACTTC.

This clonotype was seen ten or more times. The chain joins TRBV15 to TRBJ1-2; maybe TRBD1 (6 bases). Per germline, CDR1 LNHNV and CDR2 YYDKDF (reference sequence). V was cut by 0 bases and J by 0 bases, with 14 bases left in between. This CDR3 is built from 17 residues. The CDR3 DNA follows: TGTGCCACCAGCAGAGATATTGGGGACAATTCTAACTATGGCTACACCTTC. Encoded protein: CATSRDIGDNSNYGYTF.